This is a list of T cell receptor beta chains from one sample in a study of CD8 T cells in ankylosing spondylitis. Each CDR3 protein is one row after TCRdb ran MiXCR on the 5' RACE reads. The table shows around 250,000 distinct CDR3 sequences, with over 8.5% occurring only once. The specimen was blood, either unsorted or a sorted T cell fraction (not recorded which). The receptors stem from a male donor with ankylosing spondylitis or in good health (not recorded which). Each CDR3 is given with its conserved first and last residue. Fields, in order: CDR3 protein, CDR3 DNA, V gene, J gene, clone size, D gene. The D gene is left open where the match is weak. Clone size appears in some rows only: once, few, many, or a class for an expanded clone.

CAIHRSRMNTEAFF	TGTGCCATCCATCGGAGCAGGATGAACACTGAAGCTTTCTTT	TRBV10-3	TRBJ1-1	many	-
CSAVEVGTYNEQFF	TGCAGTGCTGTGGAAGTCGGGACCTACAATGAGCAGTTCTTC	TRBV20-1	TRBJ2-1	many	-
CASSFNPSGGVADTQYF	TGTGCCAGCAGCTTTAATCCCAGCGGCGGGGTCGCAGATACGCAGTATTTT	TRBV7-2	TRBJ2-3	-	-
CSARDPAGSRPGQPQHF	TGCAGTGCTAGAGATCCGGCAGGGAGTAGGCCAGGGCAGCCCCAGCATTTT	TRBV20-1	TRBJ1-5	many	-
CASSDLESKSYEQYF	TGCGCCAGCAGCGACCTAGAAAGTAAATCCTACGAGCAGTACTTC	TRBV5-1	TRBJ2-7	many	-
CAIKADSNQPQHF	TGTGCCATCAAGGCGGACAGCAATCAGCCCCAGCATTTT	TRBV10-3	TRBJ1-5	many	-
CASSQGGGRAFREQYF	TGTGCCAGCAGCCAAGGAGGCGGGAGGGCCTTCAGAGAGCAGTACTTC	TRBV3-1	TRBJ2-7	-	TRBD2
CASSAGTAGETQYF	TGTGCCAGCAGTGCAGGGACAGCCGGGGAGACCCAGTACTTC	TRBV6-1	TRBJ2-5	many	TRBD1
CSAILVGHIGAFF	TGCAGTGCTATATTGGTGGGTCACATTGGGGCTTTCTTT	TRBV20-1	TRBJ1-1	many	-
CATMNGRARNTIYF	TGTGCCACTATGAACGGGCGGGCGAGAAACACCATATATTTT	TRBV15	TRBJ1-3	few	-
CSVEGQGGEGRETLYF	TGCAGCGTTGAAGGACAGGGCGGTGAAGGCAGAGAGACCCTGTACTTC	TRBV29-1	TRBJ2-5	-	TRBD1
CASSDQQGWTGELFF	TGTGCCAGCAGTGATCAACAGGGTTGGACCGGGGAGCTGTTTTTT	TRBV25-1	TRBJ2-2	many	-
CSAPSGQRAETQYF	TGCAGTGCGCCTTCAGGGCAGCGGGCAGAGACCCAGTACTTC	TRBV20-1	TRBJ2-5	few	-
CASATSTGGYYEQYF	TGTGCCAGCGCGACTTCGACAGGGGGCTACTACGAGCAGTACTTC	TRBV6-4	TRBJ2-7	-	TRBD1
CASSLGLSVDTQYF	TGTGCCAGCAGCTTAGGACTGAGCGTAGATACGCAGTATTTT	TRBV5-6	TRBJ2-3	few	-
CSAGRYNQPQHF	TGCAGTGCCGGACGGTACAATCAGCCCCAGCATTTT	TRBV20-1	TRBJ1-5	many	-
CSVEGDTSSDNEQFF	TGCAGCGTTGAAGGAGACACGTCGAGCGACAATGAGCAGTTCTTC	TRBV29-1	TRBJ2-1	-	-
CSATETVQETQYF	TGCAGTGCTACCGAGACAGTCCAAGAGACCCAGTACTTC	TRBV20-1	TRBJ2-5	many	-
CASTALNEKLFF	TGTGCCAGTACAGCCTTAAATGAAAAACTGTTTTTT	TRBV28	TRBJ1-4	-	-
CASSSGTGMNTEAFF	TGTGCCAGCAGCTCCGGGACAGGGATGAACACTGAAGCTTTCTTT	TRBV13	TRBJ1-1	many	TRBD1
CASSQVTALSYEQYF	TGTGCCAGCAGCCAAGTTACAGCTCTCTCCTACGAGCAGTACTTC	TRBV4-2	TRBJ2-7	-	-
CASSLNTYNEQFF	TGTGCCAGCAGCTTGAATACCTACAATGAGCAGTTCTTC	TRBV7-2	TRBJ2-1	many	-
CASNTGTLVNEQYF	TGCGCCAGTAACACAGGGACTCTGGTAAACGAGCAGTACTTC	TRBV5-1	TRBJ2-7	many	-